One sample yielded the 26 T cell receptor beta chains listed below, sequenced in a study of graft-versus-host responses after intestinal transplantation. Profiling relied on immunoSEQ multiplex PCR, and the TCRdb table lists in-frame clones only, not all of them. The repertoire holds tens of thousands of clones, with 85% to 95% as singletons. Their recognized antigens are unknown. This specimen was unstimulated CD8+ T cells sorted from spleen or lymph node cells, taken before intestinal transplant. The receptors derive from a human donor who received an intestinal transplant.

The rearrangement joins TRBV14 to TRBJ1-1, with 8 bases identical to TRBD1. The CDR3 totals 16 residues. J lost 10 bases, V lost 0 bases, and 13 bases had no gene match. Germline-derived CDR1 and CDR2 are SGHDN and FVKESK. The CDR3 region is CASSQDRPDRARRAFF. CDR3 coding DNA: TGTGCCAGCAGCCAAGATCGCCCGGACAGGGCTCGGCGAGCTTTCTTT.

As DNA, the CDR3 is TGCAGCGTTGAAGATCCCGTTCGGGAAGCTAACTATGGCTACACCTTC. Translation gives CSVEDPVREANYGYTF. The rearrangement uses TRBV29-1 and TRBJ1-2, with no clear D. CDR1 and CDR2 from the germline V gene are SQVTM and ANQGSEA. The CDR3 consists of 16 residues. Between the trimmed V and J ends, which lost 0 bases and 0 bases, there was a span of 14 bases.

The chain's CDR3 is CSVERSWEPNYGYTF. For the CDR3, the DNA is TGCAGCGTTGAACGTTCTTGGGAGCCTAACTATGGCTACACCTTC. The rearrangement links TRBV29-1 to TRBJ1-2; D unresolved. Looked up from germline, CDR1 is SQVTM and CDR2 is ANQGSEA. The ends were cut back, 2 bases at V and 0 bases at J, with 13 bases in the middle. The CDR3 spans 15 residues.

This chain connects TRBV7-2 to TRBJ1-1; no definite D call. With 3 bases removed from V and 0 bases from J, the gap between germline ends came to 8 bases. Germline V gives CDR1 SGHTA, CDR2 FQGNSA. The CDR3 is 14 amino acids. DNA for the CDR3: TGTGCCAGCAGCTTTCTTACATTGAACACTGAAGCTTTCTTT. It encodes CASSFLTLNTEAFF.

J is TRBJ2-2 and V is TRBV19, with unresolved D. The length of the CDR3 is 12 residues. V was shortened by 5 bases and J by 3 bases, with 4 bases between the two germline ends. Per germline, CDR1 LNHDA and CDR2 SQIVND (reference sequence). As DNA, the CDR3 is TGTGCCAGTAGTCCATACACCGGGGAGCTGTTTTTT. Protein sequence: CASSPYTGELFF.

This chain joins TRBV13 and TRBJ2-2; D may be TRBD1 (8 bases). The CDR3 consists of 15 residues. CDR1 is PRHDT, CDR2 FYEKMQ, per germline (reference sequence). V gave up 6 bases and J gave up 4 bases, with 15 bases separating them. CDR3 coding DNA: TGTGCCAGCAGTACAGGGGGGGGCGGCACCGGGGAGCTGTTTTTT. It translates to CASSTGGGGTGELFF.

The chain combines TRBV23-1 with TRBJ2-7; 8 nucleotides align to TRBD1. TRBV23-1 counts as an open reading frame of uncertain function. Trimming removed 0 bases from V and 6 bases from J; junction bases left unmatched: 7. This CDR3 is built from 15 residues. CDR3: CASSQSWTGPCEQYF. CDR3 coding DNA: TGCGCCAGCAGTCAATCGTGGACAGGGCCGTGCGAGCAGTACTTC.

Points on this clone: One end of the junction varies from germline; a read error may be responsible. The rearrangement joins TRBV7-9 to TRBJ1-1; 7 bases match TRBD1. CDR3 length: 17 amino acids. In germline, CDR1 is SEHNR, CDR2 FQNEAQ (reference sequence). The CDR3 reads CANSSIRTGHRDTEAFF. The CDR3 DNA sequence: TGTGCCAACAGCTCCATAAGGACAGGCCACAGGGACACTGAAGCTTTCTTT.

The CDR3 reads CASSSYRESPLHF. The DNA for the CDR3 is TGTGCCAGCAGCAGCTACAGGGAATCACCCCTCCACTTT. V gene TRBV13 combines with J gene TRBJ1-6, with TRBD1 as a possible D gene (6 bases). The CDR3 covers 13 residues. Germline-derived CDR1 and CDR2 are PRHDT and FYEKMQ (reference sequence). V dropped 5 bases and J dropped 10 bases, with 12 bases sitting between them.

The chain has TRBV15 and TRBJ1-1; 9 bases fit TRBD1. V shed 3 bases, J shed 7 bases, and the junction held 12 bases outside the gene matches. This CDR3 spans 16 amino acids. Germline V CDR1 and CDR2: LNHNV, YYDKDF (reference sequence). CDR3 sequence reads: CATSRDRGPPDGEAFF. The CDR3 nucleotides are TGTGCCACCAGCAGGGACAGGGGCCCCCCCGACGGTGAAGCTTTCTTT.

This clone was found once. This chain links TRBV6-4 with TRBJ1-3; D uncertain. Trimming took 4 bases from V and 0 from J, leaving 16 bases between them. The germline CDR1 and CDR2 sequences are MRHNA and SNTAGT. The CDR3 loop spans 17 amino acids. CDR3 DNA sequence: TGTGCCAGCAGTGGCCCCCCCCCGTCGAGCTCTGGAAACACCATATATTTT. Amino acids: CASSGPPPSSSGNTIYF.

The chain combines TRBV11-2 with TRBJ2-1; D is ambiguous. The CDR3 totals 16 residues. In germline, CDR1 is SGHAT, CDR2 FQNNGV. V was trimmed by 5 bases and J by 0 bases, leaving 14 bases between them. CDR3 coding DNA: TGTGCCAGCAGCCTAAACCGGTTAAACTCCTACAATGAGCAGTTCTTC. It translates to CASSLNRLNSYNEQFF. The complete variable domain, with remaining parts taken from reference TRBV11-2 and TRBJ2-1, reads EAGVAQSPRYKIIEKRQSVAFWCNPISGHATLYWYQQILGQGPKLLIQFQNNGVVDDSQLPKDRFSAERLKGVDSTLKIQPAKLEDSAVYLCASSLNRLNSYNEQFFGPGTRLTVL.

V is TRBV2 and J is TRBJ1-2; tentative D call: TRBD1 (5 bases). Germline lookup yields CDR1 SNHLY and CDR2 FYNNEI. The V end was cut by 2 bases, the J end by 8 bases, with 12 bases between. The CDR3 covers 13 residues. The DNA for the CDR3 is TGTGCCAGCAGTGAAATCGCAGGGCGGGGCTACACCTTC. It encodes CASSEIAGRGYTF.

The chain is built from TRBV14 and TRBJ2-7, with 9 bases fitting TRBD1. V gave up 0 bases and J gave up 1 base; unmatched junction bases: 7. Germline values: CDR1 SGHDN, CDR2 FVKESK. The CDR3 has 17 amino acids. CDR3 sequence reads: CASSQDPATGGSYEQYF. The CDR3 DNA sequence: TGTGCCAGCAGCCAAGATCCCGCGACAGGGGGGTCCTACGAGCAGTACTTC.

The chain employs TRBV4-3 and TRBJ2-1, with TRBD2 matching over 10 bases. V lost 0 bases to trimming and J lost 10 bases; unmatched junction nucleotides: 3. Germline assignment: CDR1 LGHNA and CDR2 YSLEER. The CDR3 sequence is 14 residues long. CDR3 in amino acids: CASSQEVAGGEQFF. The DNA for the CDR3 is TGCGCCAGCAGCCAAGAAGTAGCGGGGGGCGAGCAGTTCTTC.

The chain links TRBV6-1 to TRBJ2-1; TRBD2 aligns across 10 bases. The CDR3 runs to 12 residues. CDR1 is MNHNS and CDR2 is SASEGT in the germline V gene. V shed 4 bases and J 13 bases; nucleotides not matched to a gene: 4. In DNA, the CDR3 is TGTGCCAGCAGTGGACTAGCGGGTATTCAGTTCTTC. Translation: CASSGLAGIQFF.

The chain couples TRBV30 to TRBJ2-2; 12 nucleotides line up with TRBD1. With V trimmed by 1 base and J by 1 base, 10 bases remained unmatched. This CDR3 has 19 amino acids. Germline V gives CDR1 GTSNPN, CDR2 SVGIG (reference sequence). The CDR3 reads CAWSALGTGGKRNTGELFF. In DNA, the CDR3 is TGTGCCTGGAGTGCGTTAGGGACAGGGGGCAAGAGGAACACCGGGGAGCTGTTTTTT.

The CDR3, as DNA: TGCGCCAGCAGCCACATGTGGACAGGTCTCTACGAGCAGTACTTC. Its protein product is CASSHMWTGLYEQYF. The chain links TRBV4-3 to TRBJ2-7, with TRBD1 matching 7 bases. With 3 bases clipped from V and 3 bases from J, the junction kept 8 bases outside the gene matches. The CDR3 is made up of 15 amino acids. Germline CDR1 reads LGHNA; CDR2 reads YSLEER.

V is TRBV4-3 and J is TRBJ1-5, with unresolved D. The CDR3 length is 12 residues. Germline values: CDR1 LGHNA, CDR2 YSLEER. The CDR3 region has the DNA TGCCCAGCTACTATGGGTATTCAGCCCCAGCATTTT. Its translation: CPATMGIQPQHF.

This clone has only one observation. The V and J genes are TRBV5-5 and TRBJ2-5; possible D gene TRBD1, 5 bases. The CDR3 has 15 residues. Germline assignment: CDR1 SGHKS and CDR2 YYEKEE (reference sequence). V shed 4 bases and J shed 5 bases, with 18 bases lying between them. CDR3 in DNA: TGTGCCAGCAGCCCAGACAGACCTCAACGGGAGACCCAGTACTTC. Its translation is CASSPDRPQRETQYF.

The rearrangement uses TRBV9 and TRBJ2-7, with a weak D call TRBD1 (5 bases). The CDR3 has 14 amino acids. V was cut by 0 bases and J by 1 base, with 8 bases left in between. Looked up from germline, CDR1 is SGDLS and CDR2 is YYNGEE. CDR3 region: CASSVEDTSYEQYF. The DNA for the CDR3 is TGTGCCAGCAGCGTAGAGGACACTTCCTACGAGCAGTACTTC.

The chain carries TRBV7-2 and TRBJ1-2, with 8 positions matching TRBD1. There are 14 residues in the CDR3. The V segment lost 5 bases and the J segment 5 bases; nucleotides outside the gene matches: 7. Per germline, CDR1 SGHTA and CDR2 FQGNSA. CDR3 bases: TGTGCCAGCAGCAGTCTGGGACAGGCGTATGGCTACACCTTC. Translated, it gives CASSSLGQAYGYTF.

The chain joins TRBV19 to TRBJ1-1, with a tentative D call TRBD1 (6 bases). CDR3 length: 12 residues. Trimming left V 7 bases short and J 6 bases short, with 12 bases between. Germline-derived CDR1 and CDR2 are LNHDA and SQIVND (reference sequence). CDR3 bases: TGTGCCAGTAAGGCGGGGGCGTCTGAAGCTTTCTTT. Translating it yields CASKAGASEAFF. Based on the CDR3 plus reference TRBV19 and TRBJ1-1, the full variable domain is DGGITQSPKYLFRKEGQNVTLSCEQNLNHDAMYWYRQDPGQGLRLIYYSQIVNDFQKGDIAEGYSVSREKKESFPLTVTSAQKNPTAFYLCASKAGASEAFFGQGTRLTVV.

The CDR3 reads CASSLGIDRALMNTEAFF. Here the CDR3 DNA reads TGTGCCAGCAGCTTGGGGATTGACAGGGCTCTTATGAACACTGAAGCTTTCTTT. The chain employs TRBV11-3 and TRBJ1-1; 7 nucleotides match TRBD1. V was pared by 3 bases and J by 0 bases, with 13 bases of the junction left unmatched. Germline-derived CDR1 and CDR2 are SGHNT and YENEEA. CDR3 length equals 18 residues.

This clone was observed once. The chain couples TRBV7-9 to TRBJ2-7; the match to TRBD2 covers 10 bases. Losses at the gene ends were 3 bases for V and 3 bases for J; bases not matched to a gene: 5. The CDR3 spans 15 residues. The germline gives CDR1 SEHNR, CDR2 FQNEAQ (reference sequence). The CDR3 loop reads CASSFASGGFYEQYF. The CDR3 bases are TGTGCCAGCAGCTTCGCTAGCGGGGGCTTCTACGAGCAGTACTTC.

V is TRBV7-9 and J is TRBJ1-1, with unresolved D. V shed 6 bases and J shed 0 bases, with 8 bases lying between them. Germline values: CDR1 SEHNR, CDR2 FQNEAQ (reference sequence). This CDR3 contains 13 residues. The CDR3 bases are TGTGCCAGCAGGGAGGGTATGAACACTGAAGCTTTCTTT. Its protein product is CASREGMNTEAFF. Using reference TRBV7-9 and TRBJ1-1 for the parts outside the CDR3, the full variable domain is DTGVSQNPRHKITKRGQNVTFRCDPISEHNRLYWYRQTLGQGPEFLTYFQNEAQLEKSRLLSDRFSAERPKGSFSTLEIQRTEQGDSAMYLCASREGMNTEAFFGQGTRLTVV.